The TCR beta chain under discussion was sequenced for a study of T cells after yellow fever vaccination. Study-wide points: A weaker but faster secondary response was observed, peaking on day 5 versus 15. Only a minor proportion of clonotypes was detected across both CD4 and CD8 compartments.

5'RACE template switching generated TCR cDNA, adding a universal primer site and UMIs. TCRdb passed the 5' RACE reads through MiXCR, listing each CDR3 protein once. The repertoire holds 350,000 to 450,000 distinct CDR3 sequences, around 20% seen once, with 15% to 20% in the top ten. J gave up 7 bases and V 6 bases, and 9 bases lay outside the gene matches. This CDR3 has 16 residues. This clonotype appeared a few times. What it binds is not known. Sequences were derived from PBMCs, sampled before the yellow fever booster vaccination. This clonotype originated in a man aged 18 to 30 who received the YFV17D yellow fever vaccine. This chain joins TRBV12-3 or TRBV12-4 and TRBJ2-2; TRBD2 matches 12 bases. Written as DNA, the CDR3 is TGTGCCAGCAGCCCAAGGACTAGCGGGGTCGACGGGGAGCTGTTTTTT. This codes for CASSPRTSGVDGELFF.